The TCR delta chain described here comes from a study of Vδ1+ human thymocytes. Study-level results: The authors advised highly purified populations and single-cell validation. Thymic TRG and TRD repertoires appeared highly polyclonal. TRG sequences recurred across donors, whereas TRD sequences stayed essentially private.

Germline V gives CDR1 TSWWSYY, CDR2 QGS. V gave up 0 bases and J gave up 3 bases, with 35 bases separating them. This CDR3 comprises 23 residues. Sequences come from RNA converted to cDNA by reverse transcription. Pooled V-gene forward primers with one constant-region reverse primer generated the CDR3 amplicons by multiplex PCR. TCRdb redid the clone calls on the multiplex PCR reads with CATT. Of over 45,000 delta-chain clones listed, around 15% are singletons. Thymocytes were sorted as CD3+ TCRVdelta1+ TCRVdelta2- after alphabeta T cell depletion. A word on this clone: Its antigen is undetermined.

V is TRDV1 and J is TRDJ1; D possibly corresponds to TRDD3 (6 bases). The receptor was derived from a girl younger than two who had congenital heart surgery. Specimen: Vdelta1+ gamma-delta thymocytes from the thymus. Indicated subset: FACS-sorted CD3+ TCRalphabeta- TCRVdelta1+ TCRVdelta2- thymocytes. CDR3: CALGELRLPLVRWGVSPPDKLIF. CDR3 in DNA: TGTGCTCTTGGGGAACTCCGTCTCCCCCTGGTGCGCTGGGGAGTCTCTCCCCCCGATAAACTCATCTTT.